Here is one TCR beta chain with its context. Clones were read by immunoSEQ multiplex PCR, and TCRdb kept only the in-frame ones, dropping some. The data hold 40,000 to 55,000 clones, with 60% to 80% observed a single time. This record belongs to a study of memory CD4+ T cells and cytomegalovirus serostatus. The germline gives CDR1 SGHNT, CDR2 YYREEE (reference sequence). This CDR3 has 18 residues. Germline trimming cut 4 bases from V and 5 bases from J; bases unmatched to any gene: 11. Single viable CD3+CD4+CD8-CD45RO+ cells were sorted as the memory CD4+ T cells. The TCR was taken from an adult in good health and CMV-seronegative. The rearrangement links TRBV5-4 to TRBJ2-2; 13 bases are shared with TRBD2. The source material was memory CD4+ T cells from blood. The CDR3 DNA is TGTGCCAGCAGCCCAACTAGCGGGAGGGCCGTTGGGACCGGGGAGCTGTTTTTT. Translated: CASSPTSGRAVGTGELFF.